This TCR beta chain was recorded in a study of OX40 agonist ivuxolimab in advanced cancers. As for the study in general: Treatment received earlier with anti-PD-1, anti-PD-L1 or anti-CTLA-4 agents was allowed, and more than 35% had some.

This CDR3 is built from 14 residues. Looked up from germline, CDR1 is SGHTA and CDR2 is FQGNSA. V was clipped by 5 bases and J by 11 bases; unmatched bases: 13. The method was immunoSEQ multiplex PCR; TCRdb's version includes in-frame clones alone and lacks a portion of them. The sample consists of tens of thousands of clones, about 85% of them appearing once. The V gene is TRBV7-2, the J gene TRBJ1-1; 8 positions agree with TRBD1. This clonotype was sampled from an adult with an advanced solid tumor such as melanoma, head and neck, liver or kidney cancer. The starting material was CD4+ or CD8+ T cells sorted from blood, obtained in a trial of the OX40 agonist ivuxolimab. DNA of the CDR3: TGTGCCAGCAGCCCATCGGACAGGGTAAAGGGGGCTTTCTTT. Its protein is CASSPSDRVKGAFF.